The 20 T cell receptor beta chains presented below share a single source sample, sequenced in a study of T cell repertoires in cytomegalovirus infection. TCRdb redid the calling of the reads with MiXCR, one entry per CDR3 protein. In the table there are about 740,000 distinct CDR3 sequences, roughly a third of which are singletons. Sequences were obtained from PBMCs. The receptors originated from a human donor in good health (CMV status not recorded). Some clones in this sample may be carry-over from other donors' samples.

This clonotype was found a few times. The V call is TRBV6-1, the J call TRBJ2-5; possibly TRBD2 for D (5 bases). The CDR3 extends over 15 amino acids. In germline, CDR1 is MNHNS, CDR2 SASEGT. V was pared by 1 base and J by 4 bases, with 13 bases between. This CDR3 reads CASSEGTVWGETQYF. Written as DNA, the CDR3 is TGTGCCAGCAGTGAAGGGACTGTCTGGGGAGAGACCCAGTACTTC.

Only a few counts were recorded for this clonotype. The chain recombines TRBV28 with TRBJ1-5, with D unresolved. This CDR3 is 15 amino acids long. Germline assignment: CDR1 MDHEN and CDR2 SYDVKM. Trimming shortened V by 3 bases and J by 3 bases, and 12 bases separated the two germline ends. Here the CDR3 DNA reads TGTGCCAGCAGTTTGGAACCCCTTTTCAATCAGCCCCAGCATTTT. Translating gives CASSLEPLFNQPQHF.

This clonotype has ten or more counts. V is TRBV12-3 or TRBV12-4 and J is TRBJ2-7; 10 positions agree with TRBD2. J was trimmed by 4 bases and V by 6 bases; bases with no gene match: 3. The CDR3 covers 13 residues. The DNA for the CDR3 is TGTGCCAGCAGCACAGCGGGAGGGTACGAGCAGTACTTC. Translated: CASSTAGGYEQYF.

This chain connects TRBV20-1 to TRBJ1-5, with 7 bases lining up with TRBD1. Trimming at V came to 3 bases and at J to 4 bases, leaving 15 bases not matched to a gene. This CDR3 has 17 residues. CDR1 and CDR2 (germline): DFQATT, SNEGSKA (reference sequence). CDR3 amino acids: CSASPRWGTESNQPQHF. CDR3 nucleotide sequence: TGCAGTGCTAGCCCAAGATGGGGGACAGAGTCTAATCAGCCCCAGCATTTT.

This chain joins TRBV5-6 and TRBJ1-6, with D possibly being TRBD1 (5 bases). CDR1 and CDR2 from the germline V gene are SGHDT and YYEEEE. The V end lost 6 bases, the J end lost 4 bases, and 11 bases lay between the germline ends. This CDR3 has 14 residues. The CDR3 loop is CASIPGPYNSPLHF. The CDR3 DNA reads TGTGCCAGCATACCGGGACCGTATAATTCACCCCTCCACTTT.

The rearrangement links TRBV28 to TRBJ1-2; no clear D gene. CDR1 and CDR2 from the germline V gene are MDHEN and SYDVKM. The V gene lost 5 bases and the J gene lost 3 bases, with 16 bases spanning the gap. The CDR3 extends over 15 amino acids. This chain's CDR3 is CASSASELLDYGYTF. The DNA of the CDR3 is TGTGCCAGCAGTGCATCTGAACTTTTGGACTATGGCTACACCTTC.

The gene calls are TRBV19 and TRBJ2-5; the D gene is possibly TRBD2 (5 bases). Germline V gene data show CDR1 as LNHDA and CDR2 as SQIVND (reference sequence). The V end was cut by 5 bases, the J end by 0 bases, with 13 bases between. This CDR3 is 15 amino acids long. CDR3 bases: TGTGCCAGTAGTCCTGAGGGCAAGAACCAAGAGACCCAGTACTTC. Residues: CASSPEGKNQETQYF.

In its sample, this clonotype was seen once. This sequence joins TRBV20-1 and TRBJ2-1; tentatively, D is TRBD2 (5 bases). The CDR3 is made up of 16 amino acids. V gave up 6 bases and J gave up 7 bases, with 25 bases separating them. Germline V lookup: CDR1 DFQATT, CDR2 SNEGSKA (reference sequence). CDR3 bases: TGCAGTGCCTTTCATCCCGAGGGAGCCGACATTAATGAGCAGTTCTTC. Its protein product is CSAFHPEGADINEQFF.

This clonotype has more than one count but fewer than ten. This chain joins TRBV19 and TRBJ1-2; 7 bases are shared with TRBD1. This CDR3 has 13 residues. Germline lookup yields CDR1 LNHDA and CDR2 SQIVND (reference sequence). V trimming: 5 bases; J trimming: 7 bases; junction bases outside the gene matches: 7. The CDR3 coding sequence is TGTGCCAGTAGTTGGACAGGTGGTGCTGGCTACACCTTC. Its protein is CASSWTGGAGYTF.

The rearrangement links TRBV10-3 to TRBJ2-1; D is possibly TRBD1 or TRBD2 (5 bases each). Looked up from germline, CDR1 is ENHRY and CDR2 is SYGVKD. CDR3 length: 12 amino acids. Deletions cut 6 bases from V and 16 bases from J, with 19 bases between. The CDR3 coding sequence is TGTGCCATCAGAGGGGACCCGGGGTTATTATTCTTC. Translated, it gives CAIRGDPGLLFF.

The chain uses TRBV29-1 and TRBJ2-3; 11 bases match TRBD2. The germline gives CDR1 SQVTM, CDR2 ANQGSEA. This CDR3 is 14 amino acids long. V shed 5 bases and J 7 bases; nucleotides not matched to a gene: 8. The CDR3 nucleotides are TGCAGCGTTACCACTACTAGCGGGAGACATACGCAGTATTTT. As protein: CSVTTTSGRHTQYF.

The rearrangement uses TRBV28 and TRBJ1-4; D ambiguous. The germline V and J ends were trimmed by 6 bases and 2 bases, with 7 bases remaining between them. Germline lookup yields CDR1 MDHEN and CDR2 SYDVKM. The length of the CDR3 is 13 residues. This CDR3 is CASRRTTNEKLFF. DNA for the CDR3: TGTGCCAGCAGGCGGACTACTAATGAAAAACTGTTTTTT. Based on the CDR3 plus reference TRBV28 and TRBJ1-4, the full variable domain is DVKVTQSSRYLVKRTGEKVFLECVQDMDHENMFWYRQDPGLGLRLIYFSYDVKMKEKGDIPEGYSVSREKKERFSLILESASTNQTSMYLCASRRTTNEKLFFGSGTQLSVL.

This clonotype was counted only a few times. The chain has TRBV28 and TRBJ1-4; D gene uncertain. The CDR3 runs 18 residues. Looked up from germline, CDR1 is MDHEN and CDR2 is SYDVKM. Trimming took off 2 bases at V and 11 bases at J, with 27 bases between the two ends. CDR3 loop: CASSLGSLGSAQLRKLFF. The CDR3 DNA sequence: TGTGCCAGCAGTTTAGGCTCCCTGGGATCGGCCCAACTTCGGAAACTGTTTTTT. Full variable domain (missing parts from reference TRBV28 and TRBJ1-4): DVKVTQSSRYLVKRTGEKVFLECVQDMDHENMFWYRQDPGLGLRLIYFSYDVKMKEKGDIPEGYSVSREKKERFSLILESASTNQTSMYLCASSLGSLGSAQLRKLFFGSGTQLSVL.

Only a few counts were recorded for this clonotype. CDR3 region: CASSAAGTGLYEQYF. The CDR3 DNA reads TGTGCCAGCAGTGCGGCGGGGACAGGGCTATACGAGCAGTACTTC. V gene TRBV12-3 or TRBV12-4 combines with J gene TRBJ2-7, with 9 bases that match TRBD1. V shed 5 bases and J 4 bases; nucleotides not matched to a gene: 9. This CDR3 has 15 residues.

This clonotype was counted only a few times. The V gene is TRBV7-9, the J gene TRBJ1-5, with unresolved D. The germline V gene has CDR1 SEHNR and CDR2 FQNEAQ (reference sequence). The CDR3 has 15 amino acids. With 0 bases removed from V and 4 bases from J, the gap between germline ends came to 10 bases. The CDR3, as DNA: TGTGCCAGCAGCTTAGCGGACGGGGAGAATCAGCCCCAGCATTTT. This sequence encodes CASSLADGENQPQHF.

V is TRBV7-9 and J is TRBJ2-5, with 7 positions matching TRBD2. The CDR3 is 17 residues long. Trimming took 4 bases from V and 1 from J; bases not matched to a gene: 12. CDR1 is SEHNR, CDR2 FQNEAQ, per germline (reference sequence). The CDR3 bases are TGTGCCAGCAGCTGGCCTCGGGGGGAGCAGGTCCAAGAGACCCAGTACTTC. The encoded protein is CASSWPRGEQVQETQYF.

This chain connects TRBV7-2 to TRBJ2-7; no clear D. V lost 3 bases to trimming and J lost 5 bases, with 14 bases between them. Per the germline V gene, CDR1 is SGHTA and CDR2 is FQGNSA. This CDR3 comprises 14 residues. The CDR3 DNA sequence: TGTGCCAGCAGCTTGACGAAGATCCCCCACGAGCAGTACTTC. The encoded protein is CASSLTKIPHEQYF.

The rearrangement uses TRBV19 and TRBJ1-4, with TRBD1 matching over 9 bases. From germline, CDR1 is LNHDA and CDR2 SQIVND (reference sequence). The CDR3 has 14 residues. Trimming took 5 bases from V and 8 from J; bases not matched to a gene: 6. This CDR3 is CASSWGDREEKLFF. The DNA for the CDR3 is TGTGCCAGTAGTTGGGGGGACAGGGAAGAAAAACTGTTTTTT.

The chain uses TRBV5-4 and TRBJ2-5, with D perhaps matching TRBD2 (5 bases). CDR1 and CDR2 (germline): SGHNT, YYREEE (reference sequence). The CDR3 covers 19 residues. V was shortened by 2 bases and J by 0 bases, with 23 bases between the two germline ends. The CDR3 region is CASSFDSPRTSSNQETQYF. CDR3 nucleotide sequence: TGTGCCAGCAGCTTCGATTCCCCCCGAACTAGTTCAAACCAAGAGACCCAGTACTTC.

The genes are TRBV7-3 and TRBJ2-1, with a tentative D call TRBD2 (5 bases). The CDR3 totals 12 residues. Per germline, CDR1 SGHTA and CDR2 FQGTGA. V was cut by 2 bases and J by 8 bases, with 7 bases left in between. The CDR3 spells CASSLQEDEQFF. CDR3 nucleotides: TGTGCCAGCAGCTTACAGGAGGATGAGCAGTTCTTC. The whole variable domain, filled in from reference TRBV7-3 and TRBJ2-1, reads GAGVSQTPSNKVTEKGKYVELRCDPISGHTALYWYRQSLGQGPEFLIYFQGTGAADDSGLPNDRFFAVRPEGSVSTLKIQRTERGDSAVYLCASSLQEDEQFFGPGTRLTVL.